Described below is a single T cell receptor beta chain sequence and its context. Antigen unknown. Cultured CD4+ T cells had their DNA profiled by the Oncomine TCR Beta short-read assay. After culture, CD4+ T cells served as the source for genomic DNA extraction. TCRdb fed the PCR reads into MiXCR, producing one record per CDR3 protein. Of 11,000 to 15,000 distinct CDR3 sequences in the sample, 73% were seen once. The treatment here: 10-day PBMC culture with coronavirus spike peptide pools or control peptides (ViraFEST assay). The sample belongs to a study of vaccination and CD4 T cells after COVID-19. The overall study: After nasal swab PCR-confirmed SARS-CoV-2, roughly 9 convalescents had mild disease and one severe. Taking of post-vaccine samples occurred a median approximately 76 days after dose two (range 14 to 241). Cells received overlapping spike peptides from SARS-CoV-2, HCoV-NL63, HCoV-OC43 and HCoV-229E as stimulation.

CDR3 length: 16 amino acids. Germline CDR1 reads MDHEN; CDR2 reads SYDVKM. Deletions cut 5 bases from V and 3 bases from J, with 20 bases between. The sample taken for sequencing was CD4+ T cells from blood, cultured in vitro. The chain uses TRBV28 and TRBJ2-7; the D gene could be TRBD1 or TRBD2 (7 bases each). The sequence was collected from a human donor who had recovered from COVID-19. The CDR3, as DNA: TGTGCCAGCAGTCCCAGGGGGGGGATGGGGCTCTACGAGCAGTACTTC. Its translation: CASSPRGGMGLYEQYF.